Shown below are 13 T cell receptor beta chains from a single sample sequenced in a study of T-cell reconstitution after alpha-beta-depleted transplantation in children. The TCRbeta library was prepared with unique molecular identifiers. Each CDR3 protein is one row after TCRdb ran MiXCR on the PCR reads. The data contain around 600,000 distinct CDR3 sequences, roughly 15% of them seen just once; the ten biggest clones take up approximately 1%. Sample: PBMCs from the stem cell graft donor, taken from the stem cell graft. The receptors were gathered from a human donor who donated a stem cell graft to a child with acute myeloid leukemia.

In this sample, this clonotype turned up many times. The V gene is TRBV29-1, the J gene TRBJ2-2; D uncertain. The CDR3 runs 14 residues. Germline V lookup: CDR1 SQVTM, CDR2 ANQGSEA. V shed 5 bases and J shed 0 bases, with 10 bases lying between them. CDR3 sequence: CSVMGAANTGELFF. CDR3 bases: TGCAGCGTTATGGGTGCCGCGAACACCGGGGAGCTGTTTTTT.

V and J are TRBV5-6 and TRBJ1-1; D is ambiguous. The CDR3 sequence is 13 residues long. The germline V and J ends were trimmed by 0 bases and 6 bases, with 9 bases remaining between them. Germline CDR1 reads SGHDT; CDR2 reads YYEEEE. Here the CDR3 reads CASSLDTASEAFF. CDR3 DNA sequence: TGTGCCAGCAGCTTGGACACGGCTTCTGAAGCTTTCTTT.

The gene calls are TRBV7-3 and TRBJ2-1; D uncertain. Germline-derived CDR1 and CDR2 are SGHTA and FQGTGA. V was pared by 3 bases and J by 0 bases, with 9 bases between. CDR3 length: 15 amino acids. This CDR3 reads CASSFHQSSYNEQFF. CDR3 in DNA: TGTGCCAGCAGCTTCCACCAGAGCTCCTACAATGAGCAGTTCTTC.

The V and J genes are TRBV19 and TRBJ2-2; possible D gene TRBD1, 5 bases. The ends were cut back, 11 bases at V and 1 base at J, with 14 bases in the middle. CDR3 length: 14 residues. CDR1 and CDR2 (germline): LNHDA, SQIVND (reference sequence). The CDR3 sequence: CASTVRMNTGELFF. The CDR3 DNA sequence: TGTGCCTCGACAGTTAGGATGAACACCGGGGAGCTGTTTTTT.

This clonotype has a handful of counts. This chain joins TRBV5-6 and TRBJ1-5; 8 bases map to TRBD1. CDR1 is SGHDT and CDR2 is YYEEEE in the germline V gene. This CDR3 has 14 residues. V shed 5 bases, J shed 4 bases, and the junction held 5 bases outside the gene matches. For the CDR3, the DNA is TGTGCCAGCAGGAAGGACAGGGTTAATCAGCCCCAGCATTTT. Protein sequence: CASRKDRVNQPQHF.

The chain joins TRBV12-3 or TRBV12-4 to TRBJ1-6, with 7 bases identical to TRBD1. This CDR3 has 17 residues. Losses at the gene ends were 2 bases for V and 0 bases for J; bases not matched to a gene: 4. The CDR3 spells CASSLTPGGSYNSPLHF. The DNA of the CDR3 is TGTGCCAGCAGTTTAACCCCAGGGGGCTCCTATAATTCACCCCTCCACTTT.

The chain uses TRBV9 and TRBJ2-2; perhaps TRBD2 as D (6 bases). This CDR3 spans 14 amino acids. Germline V gene data show CDR1 as SGDLS and CDR2 as YYNGEE. V dropped 4 bases and J dropped 5 bases, with 12 bases sitting between them. As DNA, the CDR3 is TGTGCCAGCAGCCCCGGAGGGGAAACCGGGGAGCTGTTTTTT. It encodes CASSPGGETGELFF.

This clonotype has just a few counts. The chain combines TRBV4-1 with TRBJ2-1, with 16 bases that match TRBD2. V lost 2 bases and J lost 3; bases outside the gene matches: 13. Germline values: CDR1 MGHRA, CDR2 YSYEKL. CDR3 size: 21 residues. In DNA, the CDR3 is TGCGCCAGCAGCCAACATACCGGGACTAGCGGGGGGGCCAGTCTCTACAATGAGCAGTTCTTC. Translated: CASSQHTGTSGGASLYNEQFF.

This clonotype has ten or more counts. V and J are TRBV5-5 and TRBJ1-1; D not certain. This CDR3 has 14 residues. The germline V gene has CDR1 SGHKS and CDR2 YYEKEE (reference sequence). The germline V and J ends were trimmed by 3 bases and 0 bases, with 9 bases remaining between them. The CDR3 protein is CASSSQVLNTEAFF. DNA of the CDR3: TGTGCCAGCAGCTCCCAGGTATTGAACACTGAAGCTTTCTTT.

This sequence joins TRBV7-2 and TRBJ1-1; no firm D call. This CDR3 region has 16 residues. The V end was cut by 4 bases, the J end by 0 bases, with 15 bases between. The germline V gene has CDR1 SGHTA and CDR2 FQGNSA. The CDR3 loop reads CASSSRVPSMNTEAFF. CDR3 DNA sequence: TGTGCCAGCAGCTCCCGGGTTCCCAGCATGAACACTGAAGCTTTCTTT.

This clonotype was counted many times. The V and J genes are TRBV29-1 and TRBJ2-4; D is perhaps TRBD2 (6 bases). The V end lost 4 bases, the J end lost 1 base, and 14 bases lay between the germline ends. This CDR3 region has 15 residues. Per germline, CDR1 SQVTM and CDR2 ANQGSEA. CDR3 in amino acids: CSVVEGHSAKNIQYF. CDR3 nucleotide sequence: TGCAGCGTTGTGGAGGGCCACTCTGCCAAAAACATTCAGTACTTC. Drawing the rest from reference TRBV29-1 and TRBJ2-4, the complete variable domain is SAVISQKPSRDICQRGTSLTIQCQVDSQVTMMFWYRQQPGQSLTLIATANQGSEATYESGFVIDKFPISRPNLTFSTLTVSNMSPEDSSIYLCSVVEGHSAKNIQYFGAGTRLSVL.

This clonotype has a count of ten or more. The gene calls are TRBV20-1 and TRBJ2-1; 12 bases agree with TRBD2. Per germline, CDR1 DFQATT and CDR2 SNEGSKA (reference sequence). V dropped 2 bases and J dropped 6; count of bases not matched to a gene: 5. This CDR3 contains 15 residues. This chain's CDR3 is CSARLLAGGFNEQFF. The CDR3 region has the DNA TGCAGTGCTAGATTACTAGCGGGGGGATTCAATGAGCAGTTCTTC.

This clonotype was observed once. The rearrangement uses TRBV2 and TRBJ1-6; D is undetermined. V was clipped by 4 bases and J by 10 bases, with 17 bases between them. The CDR3 runs to 15 residues. Germline loops: CDR1 SNHLY, CDR2 FYNNEI. The CDR3: CASSVPQEVRSPLHF. The CDR3 nucleotides read TGTGCCAGCAGTGTACCGCAGGAGGTTCGGTCACCCCTCCACTTT.